The 13 T cell receptor beta chains listed next were all sequenced from one sample in a study of cytomegalovirus exposure and HLA in healthy donors. Amplification used 60 Vbeta primers and 13 Jbeta primers. Repertoires were generated with immunoSEQ multiplex PCR, while TCRdb's copy carries only in-frame clones and drops some. The data show about 180,000 clones, about 80% seen once. Specimen: PBMCs. These receptors all stem from a man between 18 and 35 years old in good health and CMV-seronegative.

This chain links TRBV30 with TRBJ2-1; D is uncertain. The V and J ends lost 2 bases and 7 bases respectively, with 6 bases between them. From germline, CDR1 is GTSNPN and CDR2 SVGIG (reference sequence). This CDR3 spans 11 amino acids. This CDR3 is CAWSPSNEQFF. Written as DNA, the CDR3 is TGTGCCTGGAGTCCCTCGAATGAGCAGTTCTTC.

The chain couples TRBV9 to TRBJ2-3; the D gene is possibly TRBD2 (6 bases). The ends were cut back, 3 bases at V and 3 bases at J, with 11 bases in the middle. Germline loops: CDR1 SGDLS, CDR2 YYNGEE. The CDR3 is made up of 14 amino acids. The CDR3 DNA reads as TGTGCCAGCAGCGCCTCAGGGAGGACAGATACGCAGTATTTT. This sequence encodes CASSASGRTDTQYF.

The V and J genes are TRBV7-9 and TRBJ1-2, with TRBD1 matching 11 bases. The CDR3 has 17 residues. Germline loops: CDR1 SEHNR, CDR2 FQNEAQ (reference sequence). The trim removed 1 base at V and 4 bases at J, leaving 8 bases unmatched. The CDR3 nucleotides read TGTGCCAGCAGCTTAGGGACAGGGGGCGACCTCGGCTATGGCTACACCTTC. Its protein product is CASSLGTGGDLGYGYTF.

The chain combines TRBV7-8 with TRBJ2-1, with 11 bases fitting TRBD2. The CDR3 sequence is 15 residues long. The germline V gene has CDR1 SGHVS and CDR2 FQNEAQ. J lost 3 bases, V lost 5 bases, and 3 bases had no gene match. The CDR3 loop reads CASSLTSGGYNEQFF. In nucleotides, the CDR3 is TGTGCCAGCAGCCTAACTAGCGGGGGCTACAATGAGCAGTTCTTC.

The chain combines TRBV7-9 with TRBJ1-4; D possibly corresponds to TRBD1 (5 bases). In germline, CDR1 is SEHNR, CDR2 FQNEAQ (reference sequence). The CDR3 is 15 amino acids. V lost 1 base to trimming and J lost 4 bases, with 10 bases between them. The CDR3 DNA follows: TGTGCCAGCAGCTTAGTTCAGGGTAATAATGAAAAACTGTTTTTT. It is translated as CASSLVQGNNEKLFF.

This clone was counted a few times. The rearrangement links TRBV30 to TRBJ1-3; D may be TRBD1 (5 bases). Germline CDR1 reads GTSNPN; CDR2 reads SVGIG (reference sequence). The V end lost 1 base, the J end lost 5 bases, and 12 bases lay between the germline ends. This CDR3 is built from 14 residues. The CDR3 reads CAWSGDGGRNTIYF. The CDR3 nucleotides are TGTGCCTGGAGTGGGGACGGGGGACGAAACACCATATATTTT.

The chain couples TRBV9 to TRBJ2-2; D not resolved. Germline V gives CDR1 SGDLS, CDR2 YYNGEE. This CDR3 region has 14 residues. V lost 4 bases and J 2 bases, leaving 9 bases between the germline ends. CDR3 sequence (DNA): TGTGCCAGCAGCCCACAGTTAAACACCGGGGAGCTGTTTTTT. Translating gives CASSPQLNTGELFF.

The gene calls are TRBV19 and TRBJ2-7, with D possibly TRBD2 on 6 matching bases. The germline V gene encodes CDR1 LNHDA and CDR2 SQIVND (reference sequence). The CDR3 totals 15 residues. Between the trimmed V and J ends, which lost 1 base and 2 bases, there was a span of 12 bases. Written as DNA, the CDR3 is TGTGCCAGTAGTATAGGAGGTAGCGGTACCTACGAGCAGTACTTC. This translates into CASSIGGSGTYEQYF.

This chain uses TRBV7-2 with TRBJ2-3; TRBD1 agrees at 7 bases. The V and J ends lost 3 bases and 1 base, in that order; junction bases with no gene match: 4. Looked up from germline, CDR1 is SGHTA and CDR2 is FQGNSA. The length of the CDR3 is 15 residues. CDR3 nucleotide sequence: TGTGCCAGCAGCTTCACCGGGACAGGCACAGATACGCAGTATTTT. Its protein is CASSFTGTGTDTQYF.

The V and J genes are TRBV7-2 and TRBJ2-1; 11 bases agree with TRBD2. CDR1 is SGHTA, CDR2 FQGNSA, per germline. V was clipped by 5 bases and J by 10 bases; unmatched bases: 4. The length of the CDR3 is 13 residues. CDR3 nucleotides: TGTGCCAGCAGCCCGGGACTAGCGGTAGAGCAGTTCTTC. It is translated as CASSPGLAVEQFF. The whole variable domain, remainder taken from reference TRBV7-2 and TRBJ2-1, is GAGVSQSPSNKVTEKGKDVELRCDPISGHTALYWYRQSLGQGLEFLIYFQGNSAPDKSGLPSDRFSAERTGGSVSTLTIQRTQQEDSAVYLCASSPGLAVEQFFGPGTRLTVL.

This clone was found a few times. V gene TRBV2 combines with J gene TRBJ1-5, with 7 bases fitting TRBD1. The V segment lost 5 bases and the J segment 2 bases; nucleotides outside the gene matches: 3. The CDR3 consists of 14 residues. CDR1 is SNHLY and CDR2 is FYNNEI in the germline V gene. CDR3 sequence reads: CASSKGQRNQPQHF. The CDR3 nucleotides are TGTGCCAGCAGTAAGGGACAGCGCAATCAGCCCCAGCATTTT.

The CDR3 nucleotides read TGTGCCAGCAGCGAAGCCGTAAGCGGGGGTAGCACAGATACGCAGTATTTT. It translates to CASSEAVSGGSTDTQYF. The chain combines TRBV4-2 with TRBJ2-3, with TRBD2 matching 8 bases. The CDR3 is made up of 17 amino acids. Germline-derived CDR1 and CDR2 are LGHNA and YNFKEQ. With 5 bases clipped from V and 0 bases from J, the junction kept 10 bases outside the gene matches.

This clone was seen a handful of times. This rearrangement joins TRBV6-5 to TRBJ2-5, with no clear D. V shed 2 bases and J shed 5 bases, with 12 bases lying between them. The germline V gene encodes CDR1 MNHEY and CDR2 SVGAGI. The CDR3 has 14 amino acids. DNA of the CDR3: TGTGCCAGCAGTTACCCGGCGGAGCCGGAGACCCAGTACTTC. Its protein product is CASSYPAEPETQYF.